This record concerns one T cell receptor (beta chain) sequence. Libraries were prepared by immunoSEQ multiplex PCR; TCRdb keeps only in-frame clonotypes and omits some of them. This table holds over 8,000 clones, about 92% found once. This specimen belongs to a study of sequential checkpoint blockade in melanoma. Study-level information: Patients were randomized 1:1 to nivolumab-then-ipilimumab or ipilimumab-then-nivolumab first-line. After both sequences, patients received maintenance nivolumab.

Treatment meaning: randomized to nivolumab then ipilimumab (arm A) or the reverse (arm B). None of the patients previously received DNA-damaging chemotherapy. From thawed PBMCs, live CD3+CD8+ cells negative for CD19 and CD56 were sorted. The CDR3 is made up of 14 amino acids. V dropped 6 bases and J dropped 3 bases, with 14 bases sitting between them. Germline V gives CDR1 SGHAT, CDR2 FQNNGV. The source material was CD8+ T cells sorted from blood (inferred from file names), sampled from a patient given nivolumab and ipilimumab in sequence. This chain joins TRBV11-2 and TRBJ1-1, with unresolved D. The TCR sequence derives from a human donor with melanoma. The CDR3 region has the DNA TGTGCCAGCAGGTCTGTGGTGGGCGACACTGAAGCTTTCTTT. This codes for CASRSVVGDTEAFF.